The rows below give T cell receptor beta chains drawn from one sample of a study of response to subunit inactivated influenza vaccine. TCRdb used MiXCR to reprocess the RT-PCR reads, holding one entry per CDR3 protein. The sample has about 520,000 distinct CDR3 sequences; approximately 7.2% are singletons. This material consisted of PBMCs from blood, taken roughly 24 months after vaccination. The source is a man aged 45 to 70 who received an inactivated influenza vaccine. CDR3s include the opening cysteine and the closing phenylalanine or tryptophan. A D gene is named only where the DNA matches it firmly. Expanded clones are given a class, and other clones once, few, many or no size at all.

CDR3: CASSPGTLTLYNEQFF
DNA: TGTGCCAGCAGCCCTGGGACTCTGACCCTGTACAATGAGCAGTTCTTC
J: TRBJ2-1
V: TRBV11-2
D: -
size: many

CDR3: CASSLAQGGGYTF
DNA: TGTGCCAGCAGCTTAGCACAGGGTGGTGGCTACACCTTC
J: TRBJ1-2
V: TRBV7-9
D: -
size: -

CDR3: CASKGQTTDTQYF
DNA: TGTGCAAGCAAGGGGCAGACCACAGATACGCAGTATTTT
J: TRBJ2-3
V: TRBV7-2
D: -
size: many

CDR3: CASSVASGLAEQFF
DNA: TGTGCCAGCAGCGTCGCTAGCGGGTTGGCTGAGCAGTTCTTC
J: TRBJ2-1
V: TRBV9
D: TRBD2
size: -

CDR3: CASSLLGEGPGTQYF
DNA: TGCGCCAGCAGCCTACTCGGGGAGGGCCCAGGGACGCAGTATTTT
J: TRBJ2-3
V: TRBV5-1
D: TRBD2
size: few

CDR3: CASSLSGGNPSGANVLTF
DNA: TGCGCCAGCAGCTTGTCAGGGGGAAATCCCTCTGGGGCCAACGTCCTGACTTTC
J: TRBJ2-6
V: TRBV5-1
D: TRBD1
size: few

CDR3: CASSLGAPSSGANVLTF
DNA: TGTGCCAGCAGTTTAGGAGCGCCTAGCTCTGGGGCCAACGTCCTGACTTTC
J: TRBJ2-6
V: TRBV12-3/TRBV12-4
D: -
size: -

CDR3: CASSPIGGNTEAFF
DNA: TGTGCCAGCTCACCCATAGGGGGGAACACTGAAGCTTTCTTT
J: TRBJ1-1
V: TRBV18
D: -
size: -

CDR3: CASSQDRSGGKETQYF
DNA: TGCGCCAGCAGCCAAGATCGGAGCGGGGGGAAGGAGACCCAGTACTTC
J: TRBJ2-5
V: TRBV4-3
D: TRBD2
size: few

CDR3: CASDSGGGNNEQFF
DNA: TGTGCCAGCGATAGCGGGGGGGGGAACAATGAGCAGTTCTTC
J: TRBJ2-1
V: TRBV12-3/TRBV12-4
D: TRBD2
size: few

CDR3: CASSVELAGEGDTQYF
DNA: TGTGCCAGCAGCGTAGAACTAGCGGGAGAGGGAGATACGCAGTATTTT
J: TRBJ2-3
V: TRBV9
D: TRBD2
size: few

CDR3: CSVSSGAYNEQFF
DNA: TGCAGCGTCTCTAGCGGGGCCTACAATGAGCAGTTCTTC
J: TRBJ2-1
V: TRBV29-1
D: TRBD2
size: few

CDR3: CASSIRRNTGELFF
DNA: TGTGCCAGCAGCATACGCAGGAACACCGGGGAGCTGTTTTTT
J: TRBJ2-2
V: TRBV7-9
D: -
size: -

CDR3: CASSSRQGEGQPQHF
DNA: TGTGCCAGCAGCTCCCGACAGGGAGAGGGTCAGCCCCAGCATTTT
J: TRBJ1-5
V: TRBV11-3
D: TRBD1
size: many

CDR3: CASSRAGEGTDTQYF
DNA: TGCGCCAGCAGCCGGGCCGGGGAGGGGACAGATACGCAGTATTTT
J: TRBJ2-3
V: TRBV4-3
D: TRBD2
size: -

CDR3: CASSVGVGGPDTQYF
DNA: TGTGCCAGCAGCGTAGGGGTCGGGGGACCGGATACGCAGTATTTT
J: TRBJ2-3
V: TRBV9
D: -
size: -

CDR3: CASSHIAGGTSTDTQYF
DNA: TGTGCCAGCAGCCACATAGCGGGAGGGACTAGCACAGATACGCAGTATTTT
J: TRBJ2-3
V: TRBV3-1
D: TRBD2
size: few

CDR3: CAWRTVNTGELFF
DNA: TGTGCCTGGAGGACAGTAAACACCGGGGAGCTGTTTTTT
J: TRBJ2-2
V: TRBV30
D: -
size: -

CDR3: CSARDAAGREQYF
DNA: TGCAGTGCTAGAGATGCGGCGGGCAGGGAGCAGTACTTC
J: TRBJ2-7
V: TRBV20-1
D: -
size: few

CDR3: CASSLEFRGGYTF
DNA: TGTGCCAGCAGCTTGGAATTTCGGGGCGGCTACACCTTC
J: TRBJ1-2
V: TRBV5-6
D: -
size: many

CDR3: CASSLKTHYEQYF
DNA: TGTGCCAGCAGTTTAAAGACTCACTACGAGCAGTACTTC
J: TRBJ2-7
V: TRBV27
D: -
size: few

CDR3: CASSLVGRTYEQYF
DNA: TGTGCCAGCAGCTTGGTCGGACGGACCTACGAGCAGTACTTC
J: TRBJ2-7
V: TRBV5-6
D: -
size: -